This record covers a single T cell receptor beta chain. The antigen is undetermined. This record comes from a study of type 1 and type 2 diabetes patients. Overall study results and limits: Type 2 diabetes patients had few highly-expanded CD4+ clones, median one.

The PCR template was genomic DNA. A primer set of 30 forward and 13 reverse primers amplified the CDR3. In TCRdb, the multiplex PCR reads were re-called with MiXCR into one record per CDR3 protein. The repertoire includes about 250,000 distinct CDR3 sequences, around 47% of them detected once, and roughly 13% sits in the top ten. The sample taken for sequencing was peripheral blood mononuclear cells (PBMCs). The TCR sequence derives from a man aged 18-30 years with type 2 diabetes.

The CDR3 sequence: CASSSQGGGHTEAFF. CDR3 DNA: TGTGCCAGCAGTTCTCAAGGGGGGGGGCATACTGAAGCTTTCTTT. V gene TRBV27 combines with J gene TRBJ1-1; perhaps TRBD1 as D (6 bases). CDR1 is MNHEY, CDR2 SMNVEV, per germline (reference sequence). V was pared by 4 bases and J by 5 bases, with 17 bases between. CDR3 size: 15 residues.